The text below deals with one T cell receptor beta chain. Its antigen remains unknown. The sample originates from a study of pediatric ulcerative colitis. Overall study results and limits: Acute severe colitis showed lower rectal diversity from clonal expansions.

Using immunoSEQ multiplex PCR, the repertoire was profiled, and TCRdb retains in-frame clones only, with some absent. The table includes 64,000 or so clones, 77% detected once. With V trimmed by 5 bases and J by 5 bases, 9 bases remained unmatched. The CDR3 has 16 residues. Germline CDR1 WNHNN, CDR2 SYGVQD (reference sequence). The sample consisted of blood. The receptor was derived from a boy between 10 and 17 years old with moderate ulcerative colitis. The V and J genes are TRBV10-1 and TRBJ2-3; 11 nucleotides match TRBD1. For the CDR3, the DNA is TGCGCCAGCAGTCGCGGGAGTGGGACAGGGGGAGATACGCAGTATTTT. Residues: CASSRGSGTGGDTQYF.